This T cell receptor beta chain comes out of a study of control samples from healthy donors and cancer patients. TCRdb's copy holds only in-frame clones and misses some; the assay was immunoSEQ multiplex PCR. The sample lists about 160,000 clones; about 94% were seen once. V was cut by 8 bases and J by 3 bases, with 15 bases left in between. This CDR3 is 14 amino acids long. The V gene's germline CDR1 is SGHTA and CDR2 FQGNSA. The receptor was isolated from a woman aged 40 to 50 in good health. The sequenced sample consisted of blood. The chain recombines TRBV7-2 with TRBJ2-3; TRBD1 might be the D (7 bases). As DNA, the CDR3 is TGTGCCAGCGGATTGCGGGACAGAACAGATACGCAGTATTTT. Translating gives CASGLRDRTDTQYF.